A single sample gave rise to the 18 T cell receptor beta chains below, sequenced in a study of T cell changes during pregnancy in multiple sclerosis. This table comes from immunoSEQ multiplex PCR, and its TCRdb copy is limited to in-frame clones, with some not included. This repertoire shows 35,000 to 45,000 clones, 85% to 95% found once; its top ten account for 0.4% to 0.45%. The source material was CD4+ T cells from peripheral blood mononuclear cells, sampled in the first trimester of pregnancy. The receptors derive from a female donor with multiple sclerosis, enrolled in a pregnancy study.

The DNA of the CDR3 is TGTGCCAGCAGTGAAATAGGGGGGGGGACTGAAGCTTTCTTT. Translated, it gives CASSEIGGGTEAFF. The rearrangement uses TRBV6-1 and TRBJ1-1, with D tentatively TRBD1 (6 bases). Germline-derived CDR1 and CDR2 are MNHNS and SASEGT. The CDR3 spans 14 residues. The V gene lost 2 bases and the J gene lost 5 bases, with 12 bases spanning the gap.

The chain employs TRBV4-1 and TRBJ1-1; no definite D call. Trimming left V 1 base short and J 4 bases short, with 13 bases between. This CDR3 has 15 residues. Looked up from germline, CDR1 is MGHRA and CDR2 is YSYEKL. The CDR3 protein is CASSQVGVTATEAFF. Written as DNA, the CDR3 is TGCGCCAGCAGCCAAGTGGGAGTAACAGCCACTGAAGCTTTCTTT.

The chain has TRBV4-2 and TRBJ2-5, with 8 bases that match TRBD2. This CDR3 is built from 17 residues. Per the germline V gene, CDR1 is LGHNA and CDR2 is YNFKEQ. Trimming removed 0 bases from V and 5 bases from J; junction bases left unmatched: 11. The CDR3 bases are TGTGCCAGCAGCCAAGATTATAGCGGGGCCCTGTTGGAGACCCAGTACTTC. Protein product: CASSQDYSGALLETQYF.

The chain links TRBV4-3 to TRBJ1-2, with 8 bases aligning to TRBD1. J was trimmed by 6 bases and V by 0 bases; bases with no gene match: 3. From germline, CDR1 is LGHNA and CDR2 YSLEER. This CDR3 has 14 amino acids. CDR3 region: CASSQDGQGHGYTF. The CDR3 DNA is TGCGCCAGCAGCCAAGACGGACAGGGCCATGGCTACACCTTC.

The chain uses TRBV27 and TRBJ2-3; 7 bases are shared with TRBD2. The CDR3 extends over 17 amino acids. V was clipped by 0 bases and J by 2 bases; unmatched bases: 8. Germline CDR1 reads MNHEY; CDR2 reads SMNVEV (reference sequence). Here the CDR3 reads CASSLSSVAGATDTQYF. The CDR3 coding sequence is TGTGCCAGCAGTTTATCGTCCGTTGCGGGAGCCACAGATACGCAGTATTTT.

This clone was found once. Written as DNA, the CDR3 is TGTGCCACCAGCAGAGATTGGCTGTGGAGCTCTGGGGCCAACGTCCTGACTTTC. Translating it yields CATSRDWLWSSGANVLTF. This chain links TRBV15 with TRBJ2-6; the D is unclear. V was shortened by 0 bases and J by 0 bases, with 12 bases between the two germline ends. The CDR3 totals 18 residues. Germline loops: CDR1 LNHNV, CDR2 YYDKDF (reference sequence).

The chain is built from TRBV4-3 and TRBJ1-2, with 11 bases matching TRBD1. After removal of 5 bases from V and 7 bases from J, the junction contained 9 bases not matched to a gene. Germline loops: CDR1 LGHNA, CDR2 YSLEER. CDR3 size: 15 residues. CDR3 in DNA: TGCGCCAGCAGCTTCCGGGACAGGGGGGAGGGTGGCTACACCTTC. Translating it yields CASSFRDRGEGGYTF.

This chain uses TRBV7-3 with TRBJ1-1; D is uncertain. CDR3 size: 22 residues. V was trimmed by 3 bases and J by 0 bases, leaving 32 bases between them. CDR1 SGHTA and CDR2 FQGTGA come from the germline V gene. DNA for the CDR3: TGTGCCAGCAGCTTCGGCCGGCCCCGGGAGTCTTCGAAGAGGACTATGAACACTGAAGCTTTCTTT. As protein: CASSFGRPRESSKRTMNTEAFF.

The chain links TRBV7-2 to TRBJ2-1, with a weak D call TRBD2 (6 bases). Germline CDR1 and CDR2: SGHTA and FQGNSA. The CDR3 has 18 amino acids. V was cut by 4 bases and J by 1 base, with 20 bases left in between. The CDR3 loop reads CASSSSGAGKGSYNEQFF. As DNA, the CDR3 is TGTGCCAGCAGCTCCTCCGGTGCGGGGAAGGGTTCCTACAATGAGCAGTTCTTC.

This clone was recorded only once. The V and J genes are TRBV9 and TRBJ2-3; the D is unclear. The ends were cut back, 0 bases at V and 4 bases at J, with 6 bases in the middle. In germline, CDR1 is SGDLS, CDR2 YYNGEE. There are 13 residues in the CDR3. The CDR3, as DNA: TGTGCCAGCAGCGTAGTGCCGGCAGATACGCAGTATTTT. Translated, it gives CASSVVPADTQYF. Looking up the rest from reference TRBV9 and TRBJ2-3 gives the full variable domain: DSGVTQTPKHLITATGQRVTLRCSPRSGDLSVYWYQQSLDQGLQFLIQYYNGEERAKGNILERFSAQQFPDLHSELNLSSLELGDSALYFCASSVVPADTQYFGPGTRLTVL.

The chain joins TRBV7-2 to TRBJ2-2; 8 nucleotides agree with TRBD1. Germline loops: CDR1 SGHTA, CDR2 FQGNSA. J gave up 5 bases and V 6 bases, and 5 bases lay outside the gene matches. This CDR3 has 14 residues. The CDR3 nucleotides read TGTGCCAGCAGGGTTCGGACAGGGACCGGGGAGCTGTTTTTT. Its translation is CASRVRTGTGELFF. The entire variable domain, with the rest obtained from reference TRBV7-2 and TRBJ2-2, is as follows: GAGVSQSPSNKVTEKGKDVELRCDPISGHTALYWYRQSLGQGLEFLIYFQGNSAPDKSGLPSDRFSAERTGGSVSTLTIQRTQQEDSAVYLCASRVRTGTGELFFGEGSRLTVL.

This clone was counted once. Written as DNA, the CDR3 is TGCGCCAGCAGCCGCGCCGACAGGACGGGTGGCACAGATACGCAGTATTTT. The encoded protein is CASSRADRTGGTDTQYF. The chain joins TRBV5-1 to TRBJ2-3; TRBD1 is a possible D gene (6 bases). V was clipped by 4 bases and J by 1 base, with 19 bases between them. Germline CDR1 reads SGHRS; CDR2 reads YFSETQ. CDR3 length: 17 residues. Looking up the rest from reference TRBV5-1 and TRBJ2-3 gives the full variable domain: KAGVTQTPRYLIKTRGQQVTLSCSPISGHRSVSWYQQTPGQGLQFLFEYFSETQRNKGNFPGRFSGRQFSNSRSEMNVSTLELGDSALYLCASSRADRTGGTDTQYFGPGTRLTVL.

The V and J genes are TRBV7-6 and TRBJ2-5; perhaps TRBD2 as D (6 bases). Per the germline V gene, CDR1 is SGHVS and CDR2 is FNYEAQ. Deletions cut 7 bases from V and 5 bases from J, with 20 bases between. CDR3 length: 15 residues. The CDR3 sequence: CASISAGPWTETQYF. CDR3 sequence (DNA): TGTGCCAGCATCTCGGCGGGGCCGTGGACGGAGACCCAGTACTTC.

This chain links TRBV18 with TRBJ2-5; no clear D gene. V dropped 3 bases and J dropped 2 bases, with 7 bases sitting between them. The CDR3 is 13 residues long. The germline gives CDR1 KGHSH, CDR2 LQKENI. Written as DNA, the CDR3 is TGTGCCAGCTCACCCTCCTTGCAAGAGACCCAGTACTTC. Translation gives CASSPSLQETQYF.

V and J are TRBV11-1 and TRBJ1-6, with D tentatively TRBD1 (5 bases). Per the germline V gene, CDR1 is SGHAT and CDR2 is FQDESV (reference sequence). Trimming removed 5 bases from V and 10 bases from J, with 18 bases in between. The length of the CDR3 is 15 residues. In nucleotides, the CDR3 is TGTGCCAGCAGCCTCCGGCAGGGATACAGCTCACCCCTCCACTTT. Its translation: CASSLRQGYSSPLHF. Based on the CDR3 plus reference TRBV11-1 and TRBJ1-6, the full variable domain is EAEVAQSPRYKITEKSQAVAFWCDPISGHATLYWYRQILGQGPELLVQFQDESVVDDSQLPKDRFSAERLKGVDSTLKIQPAELGDSAMYLCASSLRQGYSSPLHFGNGTRLTVT.

The V call is TRBV11-2, the J call TRBJ1-2; D is ambiguous. Trimming removed 0 bases from V and 2 bases from J, with 4 bases in between. Germline-derived CDR1 and CDR2 are SGHAT and FQNNGV. The CDR3 runs to 13 residues. In nucleotides, the CDR3 is TGTGCCAGCAGCTTAGAGGCCAACTATGGCTACACCTTC. It specifies CASSLEANYGYTF.

This chain connects TRBV4-1 to TRBJ1-1; weak D call: TRBD1 (5 bases). Trimming took off 0 bases at V and 8 bases at J, with 28 bases between the two ends. Germline values: CDR1 MGHRA, CDR2 YSYEKL. The CDR3 has 19 amino acids. The CDR3, as DNA: TGCGCCAGCAGCCAAGATTTTCCCGCCGGGGGGGTTGGTTTCAGGGAAGCTTTCTTT. It translates to CASSQDFPAGGVGFREAFF.

The chain joins TRBV7-9 to TRBJ2-7, with 10 bases matching TRBD1. The trim removed 3 bases at V and 11 bases at J, leaving 4 bases unmatched. This CDR3 contains 12 residues. Germline V gene sequence: CDR1 SEHNR, CDR2 FQNEAQ (reference sequence). The CDR3 spells CASSFGQGEEYF. CDR3 DNA sequence: TGTGCCAGCAGCTTTGGACAGGGGGAGGAGTACTTC.